This is a list of T cell receptor beta chains from one sample in a study of OX40 agonist ivuxolimab in advanced cancers. Measured with immunoSEQ multiplex PCR; TCRdb has only the in-frame clones, and not every one. The repertoire has 60,000 to 70,000 clones, 80% of them found once; the top ten carry 1.2%. Material: CD4+ or CD8+ T cells sorted from blood, obtained in a trial of the OX40 agonist ivuxolimab. These TCRs come from an adult with an advanced solid tumor such as melanoma, head and neck, liver or kidney cancer. The CDR3 runs from the conserved cysteine through the conserved F or W. The D gene is left open where the match is weak. Clone size, where shown, is once, few, many, or a class for clones that have expanded.

TRBJ2-3	TRBD1	TRBV2	.	CASRRDSRTDTQYF	TGTGCCAGCAGGAGGGACAGCCGCACAGATACGCAGTATTTT
TRBJ1-1	.	TRBV15	.	CATSRDHNWNMNTEAFF	TGTGCCACCAGCAGAGATCACAATTGGAACATGAACACTGAAGCTTTCTTT
TRBJ2-4	.	TRBV30	.	CAWSGAGPVLAKNIQYF	TGTGCCTGGAGTGGAGCGGGCCCTGTTCTAGCCAAAAACATTCAGTACTTC
TRBJ1-2	.	TRBV7-2	once	CASSLDTVRNGYTF	TGTGCCAGCAGCTTAGATACCGTCAGGAATGGCTACACCTTC
TRBJ2-2	TRBD1	TRBV19	few	CASSKPGQSNTGELFF	TGTGCCAGTAGTAAACCGGGACAGTCGAACACCGGGGAGCTGTTTTTT
TRBJ1-2	TRBD1	TRBV30	.	CAWSGLWGQRHGYTF	TGTGCCTGGAGTGGGCTATGGGGACAGAGGCATGGCTACACCTTC
TRBJ1-6	TRBD1	TRBV5-1	.	CASSHETGRGSPLHF	TGCGCCAGCAGCCACGAGACAGGGAGAGGGTCACCCCTCCACTTT
TRBJ1-1	.	TRBV19	.	CASRPRSNMNTEAFF	TGTGCCAGTAGGCCAAGATCTAATATGAACACTGAAGCTTTCTTT
TRBJ2-2	.	TRBV12-5	.	CASGLVHSRAPALNTGELFF	TGTGCTAGTGGTTTGGTACATAGCCGGGCCCCGGCCCTGAACACCGGGGAGCTGTTTTTT
TRBJ2-1	.	TRBV11-3	.	CASSLDRGNYNEQFF	TGTGCCAGCAGCTTAGACAGGGGTAATTACAATGAGCAGTTCTTC
TRBJ2-6	TRBD1	TRBV5-1	.	CASSLVGQGFPGANVLTF	TGCGCCAGCAGCTTGGTAGGACAGGGATTCCCTGGGGCCAACGTCCTGACTTTC
TRBJ2-1	.	TRBV18	.	CASSPSTETLQFF	TGTGCCAGCTCACCGTCGACAGAGACGTTGCAGTTCTTC
TRBJ1-1	.	TRBV4-2	.	CASSQVGGRVGFHTEAFF	TGTGCCAGCAGCCAAGTTGGGGGCCGAGTGGGGTTTCACACTGAAGCTTTCTTT
TRBJ2-3	.	TRBV5-1	.	CASSLGGQTTDTQYF	TGCGCCAGCAGCTTGGGTGGACAGACCACAGATACGCAGTATTTT
TRBJ2-5	.	TRBV7-2	.	CASSFEWGQETQYF	TGTGCCAGCAGCTTCGAGTGGGGGCAAGAGACCCAGTACTTC
TRBJ1-5	.	TRBV5-8	.	CASSLGGGNQPQHF	TGTGCCAGCAGCTTGGGAGGGGGCAATCAGCCCCAGCATTTT
TRBJ2-1	.	TRBV7-8	.	CASSLDGGFNEQFF	TGTGCCAGCAGCTTAGACGGGGGCTTTAATGAGCAGTTCTTC
TRBJ2-3	.	TRBV2	.	CATAIVIDTQYF	TGTGCCACCGCGATCGTGATAGATACGCAGTATTTT
TRBJ1-5	.	TRBV19	many	CASTGIGQPQHF	TGTGCCAGTACAGGGATAGGTCAGCCCCAGCATTTT
TRBJ2-3	.	TRBV27	.	CASRSLSLVPSTDTQYF	TGTGCCAGCAGAAGCCTTTCACTAGTCCCTAGCACAGATACGCAGTATTTT
TRBJ2-5	.	TRBV18	.	CASSPDSSRQGQETQYF	TGTGCCAGCTCACCAGATTCTAGTCGCCAGGGGCAAGAGACCCAGTACTTC
TRBJ2-7	TRBD1	TRBV19	.	CASSANLGQNYEQYF	TGTGCCAGTAGTGCGAACCTGGGACAGAACTACGAGCAGTACTTC
TRBJ1-2	.	TRBV5-1	.	CASSLDGGAGYTF	TGCGCCAGCAGTTTGGATGGAGGCGCTGGCTACACCTTC
TRBJ1-1	.	TRBV7-3	.	CASSVDVSATEAFF	TGTGCCAGCAGCGTCGACGTTTCGGCCACTGAAGCTTTCTTT
TRBJ2-7	.	TRBV18	.	CASSRADPYEQYF	TGTGCCAGCTCACGGGCAGACCCCTACGAGCAGTACTTC
TRBJ1-2	TRBD1	TRBV5-4	.	CASSGKTGEGYGYTF	TGTGCCAGCAGTGGGAAGACAGGGGAGGGCTATGGCTACACCTTC
TRBJ2-1	.	TRBV6-1	.	CASSSGAPVYEQFF	TGTGCCAGCAGTTCCGGCGCTCCTGTCTATGAGCAGTTCTTC
TRBJ2-5	TRBD2	TRBV7-2	.	CASSLDWTSGGKTQYF	TGTGCCAGCAGCTTAGACTGGACTAGCGGGGGGAAAACCCAGTACTTC
TRBJ2-1	TRBD2	TRBV18	.	CASSPASGEEQFF	TGTGCCAGCTCACCAGCTAGCGGGGAGGAGCAGTTCTTC
TRBJ2-1	.	TRBV5-1	.	CASSLVTQPNEQFF	TGCGCCAGCAGCTTGGTGACTCAGCCCAATGAGCAGTTCTTC
TRBJ1-4	TRBD1	TRBV7-9	.	CASSLNRGTNEKLFF	TGTGCCAGCAGCCTGAACAGGGGAACTAATGAAAAACTGTTTTTT
TRBJ1-1	.	TRBV7-8	.	CASSPNLGVRTEAFF	TGTGCCAGCAGCCCAAACCTCGGGGTGCGCACTGAAGCTTTCTTT
TRBJ2-5	.	TRBV5-6	.	CASSLGVRETQYF	TGTGCCAGCAGCTTGGGGGTCCGGGAGACCCAGTACTTC
TRBJ2-1	.	TRBV7-3	.	CASSSGAGSYNEQFF	TGTGCCAGCAGCTCCGGGGCTGGCTCCTACAATGAGCAGTTCTTC
TRBJ1-2	.	TRBV20-1	once	CSASGVYGYTF	TGCAGTGCATCAGGGGTTTATGGCTACACCTTC
TRBJ1-5	.	TRBV5-1	.	CASSLEGKGNQPQHF	TGCGCCAGCAGCTTGGAGGGTAAGGGCAATCAGCCCCAGCATTTT
TRBJ1-2	.	TRBV15	.	CATSRALYGYTF	TGTGCCACCAGCAGAGCCCTATATGGCTACACCTTC
TRBJ2-3	TRBD2	TRBV5-1	.	CASSLDLAGSTDTQYF	TGCGCCAGCAGCTTGGATCTAGCGGGTAGTACAGATACGCAGTATTTT
TRBJ1-2	TRBD1	TRBV6-6	.	CASRPGQGEGYTF	TGTGCCAGCAGACCCGGACAGGGTGAGGGCTACACCTTC
TRBJ1-5	TRBD1	TRBV7-9	.	CASSLTGASNQPQHF	TGTGCCAGCAGCTTGACAGGGGCTAGCAATCAGCCCCAGCATTTT
TRBJ1-1	.	TRBV19	.	CASSSQPGRLNTEAFF	TGTGCCAGTAGTTCCCAACCTGGACGGTTGAACACTGAAGCTTTCTTT
TRBJ2-6	.	TRBV7-6	once	CASSTLEGANVLTF	TGTGCCAGCAGCACCCTCGAGGGGGCCAACGTCCTGACTTTC
TRBJ2-5	.	TRBV19	.	CASSANSDSQETQYF	TGTGCCAGTAGTGCCAACTCGGACAGCCAAGAGACCCAGTACTTC
TRBJ2-7	TRBD1	TRBV10-3	once	CAIRPGTGAEEQYF	TGTGCCATCAGGCCCGGGACAGGGGCGGAGGAGCAGTACTTC
TRBJ1-4	TRBD1	TRBV19	.	CASSKIDRGNEKLFF	TGTGCCAGTAGCAAGATCGACAGGGGGAATGAAAAACTGTTTTTT